The source of this TCR beta chain is a study of chronic HIV infection and antiretroviral therapy. This clonotype was recorded many times. This CDR3 is 16 amino acids long. V was clipped by 0 bases and J by 2 bases, with 11 bases between them. In germline, CDR1 is LGHNA, CDR2 YSLEER. TCRdb independently ran MiXCR on the 5' RACE reads; one entry per CDR3 protein. The table has 39,000 or so distinct CDR3 sequences, 7% to 10% seen once. The V and J genes are TRBV4-3 and TRBJ2-1, with D maybe TRBD1 (6 bases). The sample taken for sequencing was peripheral blood. The sequence came from an adult who had HIV and had not received antiretroviral therapy, or was an uninfected healthy control (not recorded which). CDR3 DNA: TGCGCCAGCAGCCAAGAGGCACAGGGCACCTACAATGAGCAGTTCTTC. Protein sequence: CASSQEAQGTYNEQFF.